The text below deals with one T cell receptor beta chain. Its target is not known. These data originate in a study of cytomegalovirus exposure and HLA in healthy donors. Turning to the study itself: Most genotyped donors, around 86% of 300 to 400, had Caucasian-associated genetic ancestry.

This CDR3 has 17 amino acids. The germline CDR1 and CDR2 sequences are SGHTA and FQGTGA. The V segment lost 1 base and the J segment 5 bases; nucleotides outside the gene matches: 8. Primers included in the PCR were 60 Vbeta and 13 Jbeta primers. Clones were read by immunoSEQ multiplex PCR, and TCRdb kept only the in-frame ones, dropping some. The data show around 110,000 clones, with about 79% seen just once and 3.5% to 4.5% held by the top ten. The study, taken as a whole, reports: TRBV6-2, TRBV6-3 and some other V segments were excluded as indistinguishable. TCR sequences were mostly rare, though some public TCRs occurred in many donors.

This chain links TRBV7-3 with TRBJ2-2, with 9 bases that match TRBD1. What was sequenced was PBMCs. This clonotype was obtained from a man aged 25-45 years in good health and CMV-seropositive. The CDR3 nucleotides are TGTGCCAGCAGCTTAAAAGGGGGGACAGGGACGACCGGGGAGCTGTTTTTT. Protein sequence: CASSLKGGTGTTGELFF. The whole variable domain, filled in from reference TRBV7-3 and TRBJ2-2, reads GAGVSQTPSNKVTEKGKYVELRCDPISGHTALYWYRQSLGQGPEFLIYFQGTGAADDSGLPNDRFFAVRPEGSVSTLKIQRTERGDSAVYLCASSLKGGTGTTGELFFGEGSRLTVL.